Detailed here is one TCR beta chain. Authors' data handling: The assay estimated nucleated cells by amplifying reference gene primers. The assay was immunoSEQ multiplex PCR, and TCRdb's table has in-frame clones only and misses some. V and J calls plus clone size are reproduced from that table; the DNA served to infer D and trimming. The sample contains about 250,000 clones, 87% of which appear only once. These data come from a study of blood T cell repertoires in COVID-19. Study summary: Acute and convalescent COVID-19 samples came from the United States, Italy and Spain. PBMCs, B-cell-depleted T cells, or T cells provided the cDNA or gDNA that made up the material.

CDR3 size: 16 residues. The germline V gene has CDR1 SGHRS and CDR2 YFSETQ. V trimming: 1 base; J trimming: 9 bases; junction bases outside the gene matches: 10. Sequencing used peripheral blood. The V and J genes are TRBV5-1 and TRBJ2-1; 10 bases map to TRBD2. The receptor was derived from a man aged 18 to 29 with active or convalescent COVID-19. The CDR3 bases are TGCGCCAGCAGCTTGTTGCTAGCGGGGGAGAGGGGTGAGCAGTTCTTC. Amino acids: CASSLLLAGERGEQFF.